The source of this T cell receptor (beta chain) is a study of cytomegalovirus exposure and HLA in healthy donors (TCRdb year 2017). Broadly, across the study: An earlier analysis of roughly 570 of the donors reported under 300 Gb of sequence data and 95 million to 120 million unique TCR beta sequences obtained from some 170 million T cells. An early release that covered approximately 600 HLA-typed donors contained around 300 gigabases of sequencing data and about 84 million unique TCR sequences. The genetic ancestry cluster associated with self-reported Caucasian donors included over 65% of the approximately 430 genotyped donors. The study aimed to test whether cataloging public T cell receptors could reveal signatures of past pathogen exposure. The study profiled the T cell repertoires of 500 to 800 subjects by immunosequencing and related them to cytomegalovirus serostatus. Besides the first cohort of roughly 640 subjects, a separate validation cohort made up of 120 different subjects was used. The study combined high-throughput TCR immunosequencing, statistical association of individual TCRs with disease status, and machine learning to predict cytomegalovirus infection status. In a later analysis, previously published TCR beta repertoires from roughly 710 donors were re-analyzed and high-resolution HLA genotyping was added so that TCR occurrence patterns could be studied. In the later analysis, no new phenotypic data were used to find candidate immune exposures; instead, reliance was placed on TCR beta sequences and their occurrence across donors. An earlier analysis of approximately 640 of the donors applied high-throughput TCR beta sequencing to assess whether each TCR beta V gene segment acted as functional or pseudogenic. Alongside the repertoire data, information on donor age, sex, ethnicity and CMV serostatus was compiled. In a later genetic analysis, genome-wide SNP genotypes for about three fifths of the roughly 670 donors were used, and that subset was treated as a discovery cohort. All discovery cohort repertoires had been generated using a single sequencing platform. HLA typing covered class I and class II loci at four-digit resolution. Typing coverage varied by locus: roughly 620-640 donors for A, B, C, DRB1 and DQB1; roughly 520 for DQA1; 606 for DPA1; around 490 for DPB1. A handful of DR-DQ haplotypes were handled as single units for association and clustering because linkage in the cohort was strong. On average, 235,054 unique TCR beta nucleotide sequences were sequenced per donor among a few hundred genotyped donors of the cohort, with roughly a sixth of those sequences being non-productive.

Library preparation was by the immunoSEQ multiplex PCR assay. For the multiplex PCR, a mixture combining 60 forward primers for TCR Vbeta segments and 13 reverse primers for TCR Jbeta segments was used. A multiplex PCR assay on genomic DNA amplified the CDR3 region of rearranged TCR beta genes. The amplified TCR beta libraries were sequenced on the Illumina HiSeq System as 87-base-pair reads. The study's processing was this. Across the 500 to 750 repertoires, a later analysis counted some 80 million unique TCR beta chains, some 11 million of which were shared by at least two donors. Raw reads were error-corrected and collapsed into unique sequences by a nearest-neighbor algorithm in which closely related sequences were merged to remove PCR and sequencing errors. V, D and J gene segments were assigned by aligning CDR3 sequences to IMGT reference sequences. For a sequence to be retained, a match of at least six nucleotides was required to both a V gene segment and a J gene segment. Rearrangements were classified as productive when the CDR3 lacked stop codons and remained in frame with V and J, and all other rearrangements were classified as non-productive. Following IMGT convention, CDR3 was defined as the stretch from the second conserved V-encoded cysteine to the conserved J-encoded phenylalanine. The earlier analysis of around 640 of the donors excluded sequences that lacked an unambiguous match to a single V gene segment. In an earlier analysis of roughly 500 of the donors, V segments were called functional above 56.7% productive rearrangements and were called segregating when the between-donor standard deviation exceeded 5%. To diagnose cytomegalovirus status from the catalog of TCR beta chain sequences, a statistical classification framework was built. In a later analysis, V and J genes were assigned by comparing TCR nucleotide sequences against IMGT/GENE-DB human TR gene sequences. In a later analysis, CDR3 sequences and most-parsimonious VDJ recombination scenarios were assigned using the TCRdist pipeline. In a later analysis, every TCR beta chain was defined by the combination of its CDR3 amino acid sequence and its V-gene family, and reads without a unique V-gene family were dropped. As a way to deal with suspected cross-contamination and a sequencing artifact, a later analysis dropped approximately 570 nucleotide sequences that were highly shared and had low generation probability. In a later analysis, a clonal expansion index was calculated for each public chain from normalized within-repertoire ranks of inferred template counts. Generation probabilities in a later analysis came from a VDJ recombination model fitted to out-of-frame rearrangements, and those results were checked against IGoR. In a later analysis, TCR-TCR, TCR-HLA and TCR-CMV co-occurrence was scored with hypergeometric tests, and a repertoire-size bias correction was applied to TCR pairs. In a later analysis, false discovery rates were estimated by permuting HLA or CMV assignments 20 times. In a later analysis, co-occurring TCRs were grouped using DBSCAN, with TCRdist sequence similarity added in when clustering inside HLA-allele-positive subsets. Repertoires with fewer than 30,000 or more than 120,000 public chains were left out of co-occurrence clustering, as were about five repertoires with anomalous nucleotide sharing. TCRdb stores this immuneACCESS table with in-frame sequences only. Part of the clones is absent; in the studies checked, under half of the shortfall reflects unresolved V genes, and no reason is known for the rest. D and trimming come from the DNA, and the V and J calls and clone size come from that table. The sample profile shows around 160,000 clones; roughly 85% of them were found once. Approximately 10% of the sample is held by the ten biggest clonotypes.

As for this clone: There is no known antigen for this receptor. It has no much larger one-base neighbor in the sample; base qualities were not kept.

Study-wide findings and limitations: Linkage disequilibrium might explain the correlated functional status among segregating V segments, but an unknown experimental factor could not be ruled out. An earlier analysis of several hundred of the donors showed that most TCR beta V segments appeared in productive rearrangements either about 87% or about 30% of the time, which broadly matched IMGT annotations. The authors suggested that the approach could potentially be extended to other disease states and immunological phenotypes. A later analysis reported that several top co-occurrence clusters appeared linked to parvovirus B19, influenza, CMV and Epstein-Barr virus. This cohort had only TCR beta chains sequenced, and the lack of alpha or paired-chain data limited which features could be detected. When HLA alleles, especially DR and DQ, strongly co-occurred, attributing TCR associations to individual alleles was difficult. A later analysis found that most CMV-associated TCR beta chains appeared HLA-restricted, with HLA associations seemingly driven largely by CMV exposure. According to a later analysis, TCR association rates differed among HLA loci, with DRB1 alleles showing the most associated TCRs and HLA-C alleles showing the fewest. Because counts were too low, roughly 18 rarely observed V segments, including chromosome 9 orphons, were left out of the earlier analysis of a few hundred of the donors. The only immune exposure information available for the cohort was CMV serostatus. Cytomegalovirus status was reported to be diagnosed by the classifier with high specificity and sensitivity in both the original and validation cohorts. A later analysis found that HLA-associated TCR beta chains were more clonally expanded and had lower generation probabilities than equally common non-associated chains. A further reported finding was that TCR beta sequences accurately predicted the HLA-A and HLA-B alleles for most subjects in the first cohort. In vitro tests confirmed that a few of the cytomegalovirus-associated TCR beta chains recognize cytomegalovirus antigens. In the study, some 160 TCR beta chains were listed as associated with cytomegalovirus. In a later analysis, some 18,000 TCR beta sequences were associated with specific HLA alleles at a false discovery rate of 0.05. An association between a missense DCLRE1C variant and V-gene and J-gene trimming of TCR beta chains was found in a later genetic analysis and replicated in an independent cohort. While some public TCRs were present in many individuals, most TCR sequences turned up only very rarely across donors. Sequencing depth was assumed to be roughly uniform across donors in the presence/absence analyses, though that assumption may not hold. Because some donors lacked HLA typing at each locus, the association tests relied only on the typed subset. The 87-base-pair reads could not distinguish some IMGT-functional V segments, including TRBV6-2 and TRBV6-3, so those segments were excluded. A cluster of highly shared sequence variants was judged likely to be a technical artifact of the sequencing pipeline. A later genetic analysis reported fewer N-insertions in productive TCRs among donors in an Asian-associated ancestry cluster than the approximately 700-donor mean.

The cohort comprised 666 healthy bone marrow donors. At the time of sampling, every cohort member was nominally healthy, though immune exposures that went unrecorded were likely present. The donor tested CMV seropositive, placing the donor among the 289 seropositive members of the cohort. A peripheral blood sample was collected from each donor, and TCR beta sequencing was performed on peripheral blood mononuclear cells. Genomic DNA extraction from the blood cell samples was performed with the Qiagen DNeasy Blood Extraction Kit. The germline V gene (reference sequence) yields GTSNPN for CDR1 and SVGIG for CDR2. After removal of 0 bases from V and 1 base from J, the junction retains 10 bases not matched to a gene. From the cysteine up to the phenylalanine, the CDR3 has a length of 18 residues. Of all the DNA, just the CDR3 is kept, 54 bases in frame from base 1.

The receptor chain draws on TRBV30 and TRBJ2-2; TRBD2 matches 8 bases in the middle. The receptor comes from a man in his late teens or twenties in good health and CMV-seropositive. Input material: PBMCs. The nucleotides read TGTGCCTGGAGTGTTCGGGCAAGCGGGAGACGGAACACCGGGGAGCTGTTTTTT. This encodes CAWSVRASGRRNTGELFF.